The 11 T cell receptor beta chains below all came from one sample that was sequenced in a study of shared clonotypes between healthy human individuals. Produced via immunoSEQ multiplex PCR; TCRdb's table is partial and in-frame only. The sample has some 2,000,000 clones; about 94% are singletons. CD45RO negativity and positive selection for CCR7 defined naive CD8 cells, a population that excluded terminally differentiated effector memory CD45RA+ cells. The sample consisted of naive CD8+ T cells sorted from blood. The receptors were sampled from a man aged 18 to 29 in good health.

The V and J genes are TRBV27 and TRBJ2-5, with D possibly matching TRBD2 (6 bases). The CDR3 has 16 amino acids. Germline lookup yields CDR1 MNHEY and CDR2 SMNVEV (reference sequence). V shed 5 bases and J shed 5 bases, with 21 bases lying between them. The CDR3 protein is CASSPSSGETAETQYF. As DNA, the CDR3 is TGTGCCAGCAGTCCCTCTTCGGGGGAGACCGCCGAGACCCAGTACTTC.

The chain carries TRBV4-1 and TRBJ2-7; TRBD2 matches at 7 bases. This CDR3 comprises 15 residues. The V and J ends lost 3 bases and 1 base, in that order; junction bases with no gene match: 6. Germline V gene lookup returns CDR1 MGHRA and CDR2 YSYEKL. CDR3 sequence (DNA): TGCGCCAGCAGCCAGGGGAGGGACCGTTCCTACGAGCAGTACTTC. Translating gives CASSQGRDRSYEQYF.

The chain has TRBV9 and TRBJ2-7, with D possibly being TRBD1 or TRBD2 (6 bases each). The CDR3 is 15 amino acids. V lost 3 bases and J lost 3, with 16 bases in between. The germline CDR1 and CDR2 sequences are SGDLS and YYNGEE. The CDR3 here is CASSAGGSDNYEQYF. For the CDR3, the DNA is TGTGCCAGCAGCGCCGGGGGCAGCGACAACTACGAGCAGTACTTC.

With regard to this clone: This sample includes further DNA sequences coding for the same CDR3. V usage is TRBV6-5 and J usage is TRBJ1-1; 8 positions match TRBD1. The CDR3 extends over 15 amino acids. Germline CDR1 and CDR2: MNHEY and SVGAGI. With V trimmed by 0 bases and J by 4 bases, 4 bases remained unmatched. CDR3 residues: CASSYSDRGGTEAFF. CDR3 in DNA: TGTGCCAGCAGTTACTCTGACAGGGGCGGCACTGAAGCTTTCTTT.

As to this clone: Different DNA sequences within this sample yield the same CDR3. The chain joins TRBV7-8 to TRBJ2-7; 14 bases are shared with TRBD2. The CDR3 loop spans 15 amino acids. Losses at the gene ends were 5 bases for V and 3 bases for J; bases not matched to a gene: 3. The germline V gene encodes CDR1 SGHVS and CDR2 FQNEAQ. CDR3 protein: CASSPGLAGGYEQYF. The CDR3 DNA is TGTGCCAGCAGCCCCGGACTAGCGGGGGGCTACGAGCAGTACTTC. Full variable domain (remainder filled in from reference TRBV7-8 and TRBJ2-7): GAGVSQSPRYKVAKRGQDVALRCDPISGHVSLFWYQQALGQGPEFLTYFQNEAQLDKSGLPSDRFFAERPEGSVSTLKIQRTQQEDSAVYLCASSPGLAGGYEQYFGPGTRLTVT.

The chain joins TRBV28 to TRBJ1-2; 8 nucleotides line up with TRBD1. CDR3 size: 14 residues. V lost 8 bases and J lost 8; bases outside the gene matches: 13. CDR1 is MDHEN and CDR2 is SYDVKM in the germline V gene. DNA for the CDR3: TGTGCCAGCTGGCGAGGACAGGGTACGCAAGGCTACACCTTC. Translation gives CASWRGQGTQGYTF.

The chain carries TRBV4-3 and TRBJ2-7; TRBD2 matches 8 bases. This CDR3 is built from 17 residues. Unmatched junction bases numbered 8, after V lost 0 bases and J lost 1 base. Germline CDR1 and CDR2: LGHNA and YSLEER. CDR3 loop: CASSQDPTGTSSYEQYF. The CDR3 region has the DNA TGCGCCAGCAGCCAAGATCCGACCGGGACTAGTTCCTACGAGCAGTACTTC.

This chain connects TRBV28 to TRBJ2-7, with 8 bases that match TRBD1. V was clipped by 5 bases and J by 2 bases; unmatched bases: 5. Germline CDR1 and CDR2: MDHEN and SYDVKM. The CDR3 has 14 amino acids. The chain's CDR3 is CASSATGVTYEQYF. In DNA, the CDR3 is TGTGCCAGCAGTGCGACAGGGGTTACCTACGAGCAGTACTTC.

This chain joins TRBV9 and TRBJ2-1; D not certain. Per germline, CDR1 SGDLS and CDR2 YYNGEE. CDR3 length equals 13 residues. V lost 4 bases and J lost 5, with 10 bases in between. CDR3 protein: CASSPSSHNEQFF. Written as DNA, the CDR3 is TGTGCCAGCAGCCCGTCGTCCCACAATGAGCAGTTCTTC.

CDR3 sequence (DNA): TGCGCCAGCAGCCAAGAACTCGAGACAGGGGGGTTCTACGAGCAGTACTTC. Residues: CASSQELETGGFYEQYF. The chain combines TRBV4-3 with TRBJ2-7; 9 bases line up with TRBD1. CDR3 length equals 17 residues. The germline V gene has CDR1 LGHNA and CDR2 YSLEER. V shed 0 bases, J shed 3 bases, and the junction held 9 bases outside the gene matches.

The V gene is TRBV18, the J gene TRBJ2-7; 8 bases are shared with TRBD1. The ends lost 3 bases at V and 3 bases at J; junction bases unmatched: 7. This CDR3 has 15 residues. Germline-derived CDR1 and CDR2 are KGHSH and LQKENI. Here the CDR3 reads CASSPTGDSYYEQYF. The CDR3 coding sequence is TGTGCCAGCTCACCGACAGGGGACTCGTACTACGAGCAGTACTTC.